In its sample, the clone carrying this T cell receptor (beta chain) was seen many times. The investigators made TCR beta cDNA from approximately 510 ng total RNA, using a constant-region primer. Three nested multiplex PCR rounds, a slightly modified ARM-PCR method, built the TCR beta libraries. TRBV1-TRBV30 forward and Cbeta reverse primers drove the first two roughly 10-cycle rounds. TCRdb fed the multiplex PCR reads into MiXCR, producing one record per CDR3 protein. The sample lists fewer than 110,000 distinct CDR3 sequences; around two thirds were seen once. The CDR3 length is 14 residues. With 2 bases removed from V and 4 bases from J, the gap between germline ends came to 9 bases. Germline V gene sequence: CDR1 MGHDK, CDR2 SYGVNS. DNA and RNA were both co-extracted from 20-30 mg of bulk tissue that had not been sorted. All patients had surgically resected primary liver carcinoma. The study found over 90% viable tumor cells in every tumor sample.

The sample is drawn from a study of tumor-infiltrating lymphocytes in primary liver carcinoma. The TCR originated in a woman aged 60 to 75 with primary liver carcinoma and hepatitis B virus infection. Sequencing was done on a sample of liver tumor tissue from sampling region 2. Subset reported: tumor region T2, inferior pole. J is TRBJ2-1 and V is TRBV25-1, with a tentative D call TRBD1 (6 bases). This CDR3 is CASSEPGTYNEQFF. CDR3 in DNA: TGTGCCAGCAGTGAACCCGGGACATACAATGAGCAGTTCTTC.